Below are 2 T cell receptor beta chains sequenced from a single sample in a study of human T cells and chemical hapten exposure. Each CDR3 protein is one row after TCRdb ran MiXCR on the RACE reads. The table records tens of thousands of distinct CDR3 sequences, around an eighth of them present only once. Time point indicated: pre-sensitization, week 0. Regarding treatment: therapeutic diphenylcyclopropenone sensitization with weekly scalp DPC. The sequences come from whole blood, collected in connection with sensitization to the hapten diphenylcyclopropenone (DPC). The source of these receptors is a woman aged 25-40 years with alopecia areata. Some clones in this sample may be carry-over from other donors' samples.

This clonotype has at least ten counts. CDR3 residues: CASSYSGREAFRSYEQYF. The CDR3 bases are TGTGCCAGCAGTTACTCTGGGCGGGAGGCCTTCCGCTCCTACGAGCAGTACTTC. This sequence joins TRBV6-2 or TRBV6-3 and TRBJ2-7; 8 positions match TRBD2. The CDR3 loop spans 18 amino acids. CDR1 is MNHEY, CDR2 SVGEGT, per germline. The J segment lost 0 bases and the V segment lost 0 bases, leaving 10 bases of the junction unmatched.

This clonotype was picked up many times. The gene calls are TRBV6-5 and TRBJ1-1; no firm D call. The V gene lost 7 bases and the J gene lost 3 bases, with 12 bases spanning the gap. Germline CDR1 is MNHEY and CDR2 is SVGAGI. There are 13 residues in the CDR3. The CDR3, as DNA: TGTGCCAGCACCTATCCGGGTTACACTGAAGCTTTCTTT. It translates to CASTYPGYTEAFF.